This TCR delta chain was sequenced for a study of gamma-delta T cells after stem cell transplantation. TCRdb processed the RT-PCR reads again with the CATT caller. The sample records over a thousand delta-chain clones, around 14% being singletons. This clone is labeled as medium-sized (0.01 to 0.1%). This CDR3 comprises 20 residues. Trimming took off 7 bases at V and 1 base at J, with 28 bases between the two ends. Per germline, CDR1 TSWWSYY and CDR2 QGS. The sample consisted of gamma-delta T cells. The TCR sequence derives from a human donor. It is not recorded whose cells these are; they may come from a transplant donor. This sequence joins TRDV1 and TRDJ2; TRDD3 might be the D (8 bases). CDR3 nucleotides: TGTGCTCTTGCCCTTCCTGCTACTGGGGGCTTACTTTTTTTGACAGCACAACTCTTCTTT. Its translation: CALALPATGGLLFLTAQLFF.